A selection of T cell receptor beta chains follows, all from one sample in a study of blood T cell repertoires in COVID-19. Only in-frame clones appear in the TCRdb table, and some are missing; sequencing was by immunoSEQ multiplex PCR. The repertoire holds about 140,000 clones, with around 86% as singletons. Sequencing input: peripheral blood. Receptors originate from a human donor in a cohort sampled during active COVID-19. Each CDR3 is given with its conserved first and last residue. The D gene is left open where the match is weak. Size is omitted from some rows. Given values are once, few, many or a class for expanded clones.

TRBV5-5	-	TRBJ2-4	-	TGTGCCAGCAGCTTGGGATCCACTTTGAAAAACATTCAGTACTTC	CASSLGSTLKNIQYF
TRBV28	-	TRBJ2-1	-	TGTGCCATCCTGGGGGGTTTGAACAATGAGCAGTTCTTC	CAILGGLNNEQFF
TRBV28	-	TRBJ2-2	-	TGTGCCAGCAGTTTAGCTTTGAGGATCGAGACCGGGGAGCTGTTTTTT	CASSLALRIETGELFF
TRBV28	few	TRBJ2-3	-	TGTGCCAGCAGCCGATCGGGACTGAACCGTGATACGCAGTATTTT	CASSRSGLNRDTQYF
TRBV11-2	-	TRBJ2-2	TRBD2	TGTGCCAGCAGCTTAGGCGGGAGGGCCACCACCGGGGAGCTGTTTTTT	CASSLGGRATTGELFF
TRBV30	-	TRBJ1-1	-	TGTGCCTGGGTAGGACTACATCCCGGAGGGTCTGAAGCTTTCTTT	CAWVGLHPGGSEAFF
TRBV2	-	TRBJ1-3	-	TGTGCCAGCAGGGCCGACTTGGGCACCATATATTTT	CASRADLGTIYF
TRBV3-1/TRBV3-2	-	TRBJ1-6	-	TGTGCCAGCAGCCCCGTGGGCAGGTTCTATAATTCACCCCTCCACTTT	CASSPVGRFYNSPLHF
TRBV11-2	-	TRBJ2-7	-	TGTGCCAGCAGCACCCAGACAGTCCAAGGCTACGAGCAGTACTTC	CASSTQTVQGYEQYF
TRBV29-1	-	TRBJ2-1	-	TGCAGCGTTGAAGAATTGCGGAAAAAAGCGGAGTACAATGAGCAGTTCTTC	CSVEELRKKAEYNEQFF
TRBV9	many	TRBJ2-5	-	TGTGCCAGCAGCGAGGACACAACAAAAGAGACCCAGTACTTC	CASSEDTTKETQYF
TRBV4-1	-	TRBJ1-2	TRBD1	TGCGCCAGCAGCCAAGAAGGGACAGGGGGTGGCTACACCTTC	CASSQEGTGGGYTF
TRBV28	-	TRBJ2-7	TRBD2	TGTGCCAGCAGTTCCGTGGGGGAGGGCTCCTACGAGCAGTACTTC	CASSSVGEGSYEQYF
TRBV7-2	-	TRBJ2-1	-	TGTGCCAGCAGCTTAGAGGGGACTTTTTCCTACAATGAGCAGTTCTTC	CASSLEGTFSYNEQFF
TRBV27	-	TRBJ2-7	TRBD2	TGTGCCAGCAGTCCCGGGGGGTTAGGGGAGCAGTACTTC	CASSPGGLGEQYF
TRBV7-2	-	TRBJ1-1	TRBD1	TGTGCCAGCAGCCTCGGACAGGGGAACACTGAAGCTTTCTTT	CASSLGQGNTEAFF
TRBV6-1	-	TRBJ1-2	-	TGTGCCAGCAGTGATTCCAGGGACTATGGCTACACCTTC	CASSDSRDYGYTF